This entry lists 20 T cell receptor beta chains sequenced from one sample in a study of T cell changes during pregnancy in multiple sclerosis. Data came from immunoSEQ multiplex PCR; TCRdb stores just in-frame clones and leaves some out. This sample has some 90,000 clones, with around 91% found just once. Sequencing used peripheral blood, obtained after pregnancy. These receptors were obtained from a female donor in good health, enrolled as a control in a pregnancy study.

This clone appeared a single time. V is TRBV15 and J is TRBJ2-7; no clear D gene. The V and J ends lost 5 bases and 4 bases respectively, with 15 bases between them. The CDR3 contains 14 residues. Germline CDR1 and CDR2: LNHNV and YYDKDF (reference sequence). The CDR3 here is CATSRGGSRYEQYF. The CDR3 DNA reads as TGTGCCACCAGCCGCGGTGGCAGTCGATACGAGCAGTACTTC.

The chain is built from TRBV14 and TRBJ2-3; D remains unclear. Trimming left V 4 bases short and J 4 bases short, with 9 bases between. The length of the CDR3 is 13 residues. Germline CDR1 SGHDN, CDR2 FVKESK. As DNA, the CDR3 is TGTGCCAGCAGCCTCTCCCTATCAGATACGCAGTATTTT. Translating gives CASSLSLSDTQYF.

The chain has TRBV19 and TRBJ1-1; 7 bases line up with TRBD1. Germline V gene data show CDR1 as LNHDA and CDR2 as SQIVND (reference sequence). The CDR3 loop spans 14 amino acids. The V and J ends lost 6 bases and 1 base, in that order; junction bases with no gene match: 5. The chain's CDR3 is CASRRDRANTEAFF. The CDR3 region has the DNA TGTGCCAGTAGACGAGACAGGGCGAACACTGAAGCTTTCTTT.

This clone has just one count. The chain is built from TRBV7-2 and TRBJ1-5; a possible D gene is TRBD1 (5 bases). Trimming removed 5 bases at V and 3 bases at J, with 11 bases between. The CDR3 extends over 14 amino acids. The germline V gene encodes CDR1 SGHTA and CDR2 FQGNSA. The CDR3 sequence is CASSPRQTNQPQHF. The CDR3 DNA follows: TGTGCCAGCAGCCCCCGACAGACCAATCAGCCCCAGCATTTT. The entire variable domain, with the rest obtained from reference TRBV7-2 and TRBJ1-5, is as follows: GAGVSQSPSNKVTEKGKDVELRCDPISGHTALYWYRQSLGQGLEFLIYFQGNSAPDKSGLPSDRFSAERTGGSVSTLTIQRTQQEDSAVYLCASSPRQTNQPQHFGDGTRLSIL.

The V gene is TRBV30, the J gene TRBJ2-5; TRBD2 matches at 8 bases. This CDR3 has 14 amino acids. With V trimmed by 5 bases and J by 5 bases, 10 bases remained unmatched. Germline CDR1 GTSNPN, CDR2 SVGIG (reference sequence). CDR3 residues: CAWGVAGQGETQYF. In DNA form, the CDR3 reads TGTGCCTGGGGGGTAGCGGGGCAGGGGGAGACCCAGTACTTC.

The chain carries TRBV27 and TRBJ2-2; no clear D gene. The CDR3 covers 11 residues. With 7 bases removed from V and 5 bases from J, the gap between germline ends came to 5 bases. Germline CDR1 MNHEY, CDR2 SMNVEV (reference sequence). CDR3 DNA: TGTGCCAGCACCAGTACCGGGGAGCTGTTTTTT. This encodes CASTSTGELFF.

V and J are TRBV29-1 and TRBJ2-3; weak D call: TRBD1 (5 bases). Germline CDR1 SQVTM, CDR2 ANQGSEA. The length of the CDR3 is 12 residues. The ends were cut back, 4 bases at V and 0 bases at J, with 5 bases in the middle. The CDR3 DNA reads as TGCAGCGTTGCAGGGAGCACAGATACGCAGTATTTT. Amino acids: CSVAGSTDTQYF.

The J gene is TRBJ1-2, the V gene TRBV7-2; a possible D gene is TRBD1 (5 bases). The germline V gene encodes CDR1 SGHTA and CDR2 FQGNSA. V was pared by 2 bases and J by 2 bases, with 15 bases between. This CDR3 contains 16 residues. The CDR3 here is CASSLTGGAQNYGYTF. Written as DNA, the CDR3 is TGTGCCAGCAGCTTAACTGGAGGGGCGCAGAACTATGGCTACACCTTC. The full variable domain, with the rest looked up from reference TRBV7-2 and TRBJ1-2, is GAGVSQSPSNKVTEKGKDVELRCDPISGHTALYWYRQSLGQGLEFLIYFQGNSAPDKSGLPSDRFSAERTGGSVSTLTIQRTQQEDSAVYLCASSLTGGAQNYGYTFGSGTRLTVV.

The chain joins TRBV4-3 to TRBJ2-5; D is possibly TRBD2 (6 bases). CDR1 and CDR2 (germline): LGHNA, YSLEER. Trimming removed 2 bases from V and 2 bases from J, with 12 bases in between. This CDR3 comprises 15 residues. The CDR3 nucleotides read TGCGCCAGCAGCCAAATGGGGGGTACACAAGAGACCCAGTACTTC. It yields the protein CASSQMGGTQETQYF.

The CDR3 nucleotides are TGTGCCAGCTCAACTCTAGCGGGGGTTCAAGAGACCCAGTACTTC. Amino acids: CASSTLAGVQETQYF. J is TRBJ2-5 and V is TRBV18; TRBD2 matches at 10 bases. The V gene end was trimmed by 5 bases and the J gene end by 2 bases; junction bases not matched to a gene: 5. The CDR3 is made up of 15 amino acids. Germline V CDR1 and CDR2: KGHSH, LQKENI.

The chain is built from TRBV7-2 and TRBJ2-3; D uncertain. V gave up 5 bases and J gave up 4 bases, with 10 bases separating them. The CDR3 extends over 13 amino acids. Germline CDR1 SGHTA, CDR2 FQGNSA. The CDR3 nucleotides read TGTGCCAGCAGCCATTGGCGGTCAGATACGCAGTATTTT. Translated, it gives CASSHWRSDTQYF.

This clone was observed once. The chain combines TRBV6-6 with TRBJ1-3; a possible D gene is TRBD1 (5 bases). Deletions cut 6 bases from V and 2 bases from J, with 5 bases between. The V gene's germline CDR1 is MNHNY and CDR2 SVGAGI (reference sequence). This CDR3 spans 12 amino acids. The CDR3 here is CASRGPGNTIYF. The CDR3 coding sequence is TGTGCCAGCAGGGGGCCTGGAAACACCATATATTTT.

Of note for this clone: A read error may account for a junction end that differs from germline. The genes are TRBV5-1 and TRBJ1-2; 8 bases match TRBD1. Germline CDR1 SGHRS, CDR2 YFSETQ. The CDR3 contains 14 residues. CDR3 loop: CASRQSQGAYGYTF. The DNA of the CDR3 is TGTGCCAGCCGCCAATCCCAGGGGGCCTATGGCTACACCTTC. The whole variable domain, filled in from reference TRBV5-1 and TRBJ1-2, reads KAGVTQTPRYLIKTRGQQVTLSCSPISGHRSVSWYQQTPGQGLQFLFEYFSETQRNKGNFPGRFSGRQFSNSRSEMNVSTLELGDSALYLCASRQSQGAYGYTFGSGTRLTVV.

The DNA for the CDR3 is TGTGCCAGTTCTAAGGGTAATATTGGAGGTCAGCCCCAGCATTTT. Its translation is CASSKGNIGGQPQHF. This chain connects TRBV28 to TRBJ1-5; D gene ambiguous. Germline-derived CDR1 and CDR2 are MDHEN and SYDVKM. This CDR3 is 15 amino acids long. Between the trimmed V and J ends, which lost 9 bases and 6 bases, there was a span of 21 bases.

This chain connects TRBV19 to TRBJ2-3, with D maybe TRBD2 (7 bases). Germline assignment: CDR1 LNHDA and CDR2 SQIVND (reference sequence). V was shortened by 2 bases and J by 2 bases, with 11 bases between the two germline ends. The CDR3 length is 15 residues. CDR3 in DNA: TGTGCCAGTAGTATAAGGGGGGGCGACACAGATACGCAGTATTTT. Protein sequence: CASSIRGGDTDTQYF.

The chain links TRBV7-2 to TRBJ1-5; the D is unclear. The CDR3 covers 14 residues. V lost 5 bases and J lost 2, with 10 bases in between. Germline V gene data show CDR1 as SGHTA and CDR2 as FQGNSA. The chain's CDR3 is CASSPSRGNQPQHF. As DNA, the CDR3 is TGTGCCAGCAGCCCCTCGAGGGGCAATCAGCCCCAGCATTTT.

The V and J genes are TRBV11-3 and TRBJ2-1; the match to TRBD2 covers 7 bases. The germline gives CDR1 SGHNT, CDR2 YENEEA. The CDR3 contains 13 residues. With V trimmed by 8 bases and J by 9 bases, 10 bases remained unmatched. The CDR3 DNA follows: TGTGCCAGCGCCCTGGGGGGGGAGGGTGAGCAGTTCTTC. It yields the protein CASALGGEGEQFF.

The CDR3 loop is CAINLTTLRSTGQIDEQYF. The CDR3 DNA reads as TGTGCCATCAATCTAACAACGCTTCGGTCGACGGGACAGATAGACGAGCAGTACTTC. The chain links TRBV10-3 to TRBJ2-7; 7 bases are a match to TRBD1. CDR3 size: 19 residues. V was clipped by 7 bases and J by 5 bases; unmatched bases: 26. Looked up from germline, CDR1 is ENHRY and CDR2 is SYGVKD.

The chain links TRBV5-1 to TRBJ2-7, with 9 nucleotides matching TRBD1. The V and J ends lost 3 bases and 4 bases, in that order; junction bases with no gene match: 5. Germline CDR1 is SGHRS and CDR2 is YFSETQ. This CDR3 is 14 amino acids long. CDR3 sequence (DNA): TGCGCCAGCAGCTGGACAGGGGAGTATTACGAGCAGTACTTC. It codes for CASSWTGEYYEQYF.

The chain carries TRBV4-3 and TRBJ1-1, with unresolved D. V was trimmed by 1 base and J by 1 base, leaving 7 bases between them. This CDR3 is built from 14 residues. From germline, CDR1 is LGHNA and CDR2 YSLEER. CDR3 nucleotides: TGCGCCAGCAGCCAAGGGGCCTCGAACACTGAAGCTTTCTTT. This codes for CASSQGASNTEAFF.